This entry is about one T cell receptor (beta chain). These data belong to a study of blood T cell repertoires in COVID-19. Across the study: Samples of COVID-19 (acute and convalescent) were obtained from the United States, Italy and Spain. PBMCs, B-cell-depleted T cells, or T cells provided the cDNA or gDNA that made up the material.

Original handling: Reference gene primers were amplified, and this amplification served to estimate nucleated cell counts. TCRdb's table, derived via immunoSEQ multiplex PCR, lists solely in-frame clones and lacks some. The DNA gave D and trimming, while V, J and clone size come from that table. The sample lists roughly 20,000 clones, roughly 86% occurring once. Losses at the gene ends were 0 bases for V and 0 bases for J; bases not matched to a gene: 2. Germline V gives CDR1 GTSNPN, CDR2 SVGIG (reference sequence). CDR3 length: 16 residues. The clonotype comes from a human donor in a cohort sampled during active COVID-19. The donor label of this sample is uncertain. The chain couples TRBV30 to TRBJ2-2; 9 bases align to TRBD2. Sample: peripheral blood. DNA for the CDR3: TGTGCCTGGAGTGTTCTAGCGGGGACGAACACCGGGGAGCTGTTTTTT. Translating it yields CAWSVLAGTNTGELFF.